Listed below are T cell receptor beta chains from one sample, sequenced in a study of blood T cell repertoires in COVID-19. The assay was immunoSEQ multiplex PCR, and TCRdb's table has in-frame clones only and misses some. The table shows fewer than 250,000 clones, with about 86% occurring only once. The sequencing sample was made of PBMCs or T cells enriched from blood (not recorded which). The receptors come from a woman between 50 and 59 years old with acute COVID-19. Both conserved end residues are part of each CDR3.

j_call: TRBJ2-1; v_call: TRBV6-5; cdr3_length: 15; cdr3_aa: CASSSQGGWGNEQFF
j_call: TRBJ2-3; v_call: TRBV5-1; cdr3_length: 12; cdr3_aa: CASSFGREVQYF
j_call: TRBJ1-1; v_call: TRBV7-3; cdr3_length: 15; cdr3_aa: CASSLLGGMNTEAFF
j_call: TRBJ2-7; v_call: TRBV12-3/TRBV12-4; cdr3_length: 11; cdr3_aa: CASSTQGAQYF
j_call: TRBJ1-1; v_call: TRBV18; cdr3_length: 14; cdr3_aa: CASSPTGGDTEAFF
j_call: TRBJ1-4; v_call: TRBV5-5; cdr3_length: 14; cdr3_aa: CASSLGQVNEKLFF
j_call: TRBJ2-1; v_call: TRBV3-1/TRBV3-2; cdr3_length: 17; cdr3_aa: CASSFPGTSGMLHEQFF
j_call: TRBJ2-2; v_call: TRBV3-1/TRBV3-2; cdr3_length: 15; cdr3_aa: CASSQSGGNTGELFF
j_call: TRBJ2-3; v_call: TRBV29-1; cdr3_length: 15; cdr3_aa: CSVARTSEGADTQYF
j_call: TRBJ1-1; v_call: TRBV19; cdr3_length: 14; cdr3_aa: CASSTTGFNTEAFF
j_call: TRBJ2-1; v_call: TRBV11-2; cdr3_length: 16; cdr3_aa: CASSLDHGTEYNEQFF
j_call: TRBJ2-3; v_call: TRBV2; cdr3_length: 16; cdr3_aa: CASSEPTSGWVHTQYF
j_call: TRBJ2-1; v_call: TRBV19; cdr3_length: 19; cdr3_aa: CASLSLGGLAGSSYNEQFF
j_call: TRBJ2-6; v_call: TRBV6-5; cdr3_length: 14; cdr3_aa: CAWAPVSGANVLTF
j_call: TRBJ1-5; v_call: TRBV6-5; cdr3_length: 11; cdr3_aa: CASNSLQPQHF
j_call: TRBJ2-7; v_call: TRBV7-9; cdr3_length: 14; cdr3_aa: CASSNDRVAGEQYF
j_call: TRBJ2-4; v_call: TRBV28; cdr3_length: 15; cdr3_aa: CASSLAGLAKNIQYF
j_call: TRBJ2-7; v_call: TRBV7-6; cdr3_length: 13; cdr3_aa: CASSGRLASEQYF
j_call: TRBJ2-5; v_call: TRBV28; cdr3_length: 14; cdr3_aa: CASSSPDRKETQYF
j_call: TRBJ2-7; v_call: TRBV24-1; cdr3_length: 15; cdr3_aa: CATSDPDLEGNEQYF
j_call: TRBJ1-2; v_call: TRBV29-1; cdr3_length: 11; cdr3_aa: CSATGAVGYTF
j_call: TRBJ2-5; v_call: TRBV28; cdr3_length: 16; cdr3_aa: CASSLWTSGVQETQYF
j_call: TRBJ2-6; v_call: TRBV3-1/TRBV3-2; cdr3_length: 14; cdr3_aa: CASEDFSGANVLTF
j_call: TRBJ1-5; v_call: TRBV29-1; cdr3_length: 15; cdr3_aa: CSVSQGATSNQPQHF
j_call: TRBJ2-3; v_call: TRBV2; cdr3_length: 14; cdr3_aa: CASSVRAGLDTQYF
j_call: TRBJ1-5; v_call: TRBV19; cdr3_length: 13; cdr3_aa: CASSRQGFQPQHF
j_call: TRBJ2-3; v_call: TRBV3-1/TRBV3-2; cdr3_length: 16; cdr3_aa: CASSQERTVLTDTQYF
j_call: TRBJ2-2; v_call: TRBV7-9; cdr3_length: 14; cdr3_aa: CASSLRQNTGELFF
j_call: TRBJ2-1; v_call: TRBV28; cdr3_length: 14; cdr3_aa: CASSSPPTRHEQFF
j_call: TRBJ1-6; v_call: TRBV2; cdr3_length: 16; cdr3_aa: CASSEFGTDNNSPLHF
j_call: TRBJ2-2; v_call: TRBV7-7; cdr3_length: 15; cdr3_aa: CASSLSGVDTGELFF
j_call: TRBJ2-3; v_call: TRBV9; cdr3_length: 17; cdr3_aa: CASSVRTSGRGTDTQYF
j_call: TRBJ2-5; v_call: TRBV7-9; cdr3_length: 14; cdr3_aa: CASSLVPVGETQYF
j_call: TRBJ1-4; v_call: TRBV18; cdr3_length: 16; cdr3_aa: CASSPGSTPPAGKLFF
j_call: TRBJ2-6; v_call: TRBV6-4; cdr3_length: 18; cdr3_aa: CASRLEDRGRSGANVLTF
j_call: TRBJ1-2; v_call: TRBV7-8; cdr3_length: 15; cdr3_aa: CASSLVLGNDYGYTF
j_call: TRBJ1-2; v_call: TRBV21-1; cdr3_length: 15; cdr3_aa: CASSSGQGAPYGYTF
j_call: TRBJ1-1; v_call: TRBV10-1; cdr3_length: 13; cdr3_aa: CASSYPRSPEAFF
j_call: TRBJ2-7; v_call: TRBV20-1; cdr3_length: 11; cdr3_aa: CSARGEGRENF
j_call: TRBJ1-5; v_call: TRBV15; cdr3_length: 14; cdr3_aa: CATSRDTGNQPQHF
j_call: TRBJ1-1; v_call: TRBV7-9; cdr3_length: 14; cdr3_aa: CASSRDTSNTEAFF
j_call: TRBJ2-7; v_call: TRBV7-9; cdr3_length: 17; cdr3_aa: CASSFRSSGARRNEQYF
j_call: TRBJ1-6; v_call: TRBV5-8; cdr3_length: 14; cdr3_aa: CASSYLDSNSPLHF
j_call: TRBJ2-4; v_call: TRBV7-2; cdr3_length: 13; cdr3_aa: CASQGPAKNIQYF
j_call: TRBJ1-6; v_call: TRBV5-1; cdr3_length: 14; cdr3_aa: CASSIRDRGSPLHF
j_call: TRBJ2-1; v_call: TRBV11-3; cdr3_length: 17; cdr3_aa: CASSLVAGPARYNEQFF
j_call: TRBJ2-3; v_call: TRBV7-3; cdr3_length: 14; cdr3_aa: CASSLKGAWDTQYF
j_call: TRBJ2-7; v_call: TRBV5-4; cdr3_length: 16; cdr3_aa: CASSLAGGRAVYEQYF
j_call: TRBJ1-6; v_call: TRBV6-5; cdr3_length: 14; cdr3_aa: CASSYDSPNSPLHF
j_call: TRBJ2-3; v_call: TRBV9; cdr3_length: 14; cdr3_aa: CASSVATVTDTQYF
j_call: TRBJ2-7; v_call: TRBV6-1; cdr3_length: 16; cdr3_aa: CASSESSLAGGAEQYF
j_call: TRBJ1-1; v_call: TRBV2; cdr3_length: 12; cdr3_aa: CASSDQGAEAFF
j_call: TRBJ2-1; v_call: TRBV7-2; cdr3_length: 16; cdr3_aa: CASSPGPALAEIRQFF
j_call: TRBJ2-5; v_call: TRBV5-5; cdr3_length: 12; cdr3_aa: CASSLFSETQYF
j_call: TRBJ1-2; v_call: TRBV9; cdr3_length: 13; cdr3_aa: CASSATGGYGYTF